This T cell receptor beta chain emerged from a study of radiotherapy plus CTLA-4 blockade in lung cancer. The study gave focal radiation plus ipilimumab CTLA-4 blockade to patients with chemo-refractory metastatic non-small-cell lung cancer. This clone was counted a few times. The data were produced by immunoSEQ multiplex PCR, yet TCRdb's version contains in-frame clones alone and is incomplete. The sample holds about 80,000 clones; roughly 80% are singletons and the top ten take about 0.79%. The CDR3 sequence is 15 residues long. Trimming cost V 5 bases and J 8 bases, with 19 bases left between them. CDR1 SEHNR and CDR2 FQNEAQ come from the germline V gene (reference sequence).

V gene TRBV7-9 combines with J gene TRBJ2-1, with TRBD1 as a possible D gene (5 bases). This specimen was peripheral blood, taken from a patient treated with radiotherapy plus ipilimumab. This receptor was identified in a human donor with non-small cell lung cancer who had stable disease on radiotherapy plus ipilimumab. Here the CDR3 reads CASSAYLGVLDEQFF. In DNA, the CDR3 is TGTGCCAGCAGCGCCTACTTAGGGGTCCTCGATGAGCAGTTCTTC.